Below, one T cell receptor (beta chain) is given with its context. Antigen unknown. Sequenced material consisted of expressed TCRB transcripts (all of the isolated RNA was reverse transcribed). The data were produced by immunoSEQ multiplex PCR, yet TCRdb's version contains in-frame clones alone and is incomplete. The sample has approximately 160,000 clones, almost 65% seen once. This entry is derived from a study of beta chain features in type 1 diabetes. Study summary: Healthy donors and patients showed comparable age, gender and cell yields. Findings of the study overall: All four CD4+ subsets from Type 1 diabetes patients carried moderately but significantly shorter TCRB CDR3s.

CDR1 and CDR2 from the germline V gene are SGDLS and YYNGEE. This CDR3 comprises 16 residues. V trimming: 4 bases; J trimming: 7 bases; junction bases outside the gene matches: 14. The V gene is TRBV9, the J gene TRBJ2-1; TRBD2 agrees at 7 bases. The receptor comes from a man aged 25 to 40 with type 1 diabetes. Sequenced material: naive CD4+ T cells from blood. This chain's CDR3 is CASSPQMQRGGNEQFF. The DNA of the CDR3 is TGTGCCAGCAGCCCCCAGATGCAGCGGGGAGGGAATGAGCAGTTCTTC.